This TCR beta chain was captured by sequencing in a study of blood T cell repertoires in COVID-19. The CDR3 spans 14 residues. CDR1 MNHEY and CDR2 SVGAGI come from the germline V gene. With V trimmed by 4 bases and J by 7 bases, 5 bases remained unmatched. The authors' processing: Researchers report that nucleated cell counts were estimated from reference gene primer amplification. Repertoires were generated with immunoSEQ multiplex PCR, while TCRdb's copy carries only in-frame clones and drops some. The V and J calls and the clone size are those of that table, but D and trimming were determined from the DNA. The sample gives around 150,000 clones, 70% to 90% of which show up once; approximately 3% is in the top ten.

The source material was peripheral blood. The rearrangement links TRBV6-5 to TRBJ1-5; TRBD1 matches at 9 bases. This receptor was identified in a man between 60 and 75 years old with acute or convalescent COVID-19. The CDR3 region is CASSSNTGGQPQHF. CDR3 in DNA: TGTGCCAGCAGTTCCAATACAGGGGGCCAGCCCCAGCATTTT.